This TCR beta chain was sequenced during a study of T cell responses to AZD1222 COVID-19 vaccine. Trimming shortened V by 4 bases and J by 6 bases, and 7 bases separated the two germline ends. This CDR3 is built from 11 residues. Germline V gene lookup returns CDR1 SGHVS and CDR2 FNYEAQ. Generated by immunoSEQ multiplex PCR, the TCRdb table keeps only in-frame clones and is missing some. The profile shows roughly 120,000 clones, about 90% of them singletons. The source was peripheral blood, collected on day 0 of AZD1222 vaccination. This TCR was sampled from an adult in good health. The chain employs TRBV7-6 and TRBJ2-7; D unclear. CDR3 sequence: CASSWSAEQYF. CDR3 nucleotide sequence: TGTGCCAGCAGCTGGAGTGCCGAGCAGTACTTC.